The entry below gives a single T cell receptor beta chain sequence along with its context. The antigen is unknown. With 60 Vbeta and 13 Jbeta primers, the PCR was carried out. Method: immunoSEQ multiplex PCR; TCRdb's copy keeps in-frame clones and lacks some. The repertoire has some 150,000 clones, approximately 79% of them found once; the top ten carry about 6.7%. This entry belongs to a study of cytomegalovirus exposure and HLA in healthy donors. Notes on the study in general: In an earlier analysis, about 90% or about 30%: the productive usage of most TCR beta V segments. Exclusion as indistinguishable affected some V segments, including TRBV6-2 and TRBV6-3.

This CDR3 has 15 residues. What was sequenced was PBMCs. The source of this sequence is a man between 50 and 59 years old in good health and CMV-seropositive. The chain links TRBV21-1 to TRBJ2-5; the table's D gene call, TRBD2, was not cross checked with the DNA. TRBV21-1 constitutes a pseudogene. CDR3 DNA sequence: TGTGCCAGCAGCAAAGCCCTAGCGGGTGAAGAGACCCAGTACTTC. Amino acid sequence: CASSKALAGEETQYF.